The source of this T cell receptor (beta chain) is a study of vaccination and CD4 T cells after COVID-19. Study in general: Convalescent participants consisted of six males and four females, two being Hispanic.

As to time point: late sampling 161 to 241 days after vaccination in a few convalescent patients. CDR1 and CDR2 from the germline V gene are MNHEY and SMNVEV (reference sequence). The CDR3 is 13 residues long. The V end lost 0 bases, the J end lost 3 bases, and 5 bases lay between the germline ends. TCRdb fed the PCR reads into MiXCR, producing one record per CDR3 protein. Of approximately 30,000 distinct CDR3 sequences in the sample, 45% to 60% are singletons; the top ten hold approximately 5.7%. This clonotype came up a few times. The sample in question was CD4+ T cells from blood, obtained about 7 months after SARS-CoV-2 vaccination. The receptor was isolated from a human donor who had recovered from COVID-19. The chain uses TRBV27 and TRBJ1-1; D unclear. The CDR3 here is CASSLSGYTEAFF. In DNA, the CDR3 is TGTGCCAGCAGTTTATCAGGTTACACTGAAGCTTTCTTT.